The 3 T cell receptor beta chains below come from one sample, sequenced in a study of blood T cells in healthy people across ages. The use of a sample-barcoded 5' primer and a J-beta primer mix characterized a second PCR of about 6 to 11 cycles. TCRdb re-called the 5' RACE reads through MiXCR, storing one row per CDR3 protein. The table has some 1.4 million distinct CDR3 sequences, 40% to 50% seen once. Sequenced input: blood. The receptors here all came from a woman in her late teens or twenties in good health.

This clonotype showed up just a few times. The J gene is TRBJ1-2, the V gene TRBV11-1; D uncertain. This CDR3 comprises 13 residues. CDR1 and CDR2 from the germline V gene are SGHAT and FQDESV (reference sequence). Trimming left V 5 bases short and J 7 bases short, with 14 bases between. Here the CDR3 reads CASSQHKPCGYTF. In nucleotides, the CDR3 is TGTGCCAGCAGCCAACACAAGCCGTGTGGCTACACCTTC.

This clonotype was detected only a few times. CDR3 protein: CSVAPGAGETQYF. The CDR3 nucleotides read TGCAGCGTCGCCCCGGGGGCTGGGGAGACCCAGTACTTC. The gene calls are TRBV29-1 and TRBJ2-5; D could derive from TRBD1 or TRBD2 (6 bases each). V lost 6 bases to trimming and J lost 5 bases, with 16 bases between them. Germline lookup yields CDR1 SQVTM and CDR2 ANQGSEA. CDR3 length: 13 residues.

V is TRBV11-2 and J is TRBJ2-3, with TRBD1 identical over 12 bases. Germline values: CDR1 SGHAT, CDR2 FQNNGV. V was pared by 3 bases and J by 7 bases, with 5 bases of the junction left unmatched. This CDR3 is 15 amino acids long. The CDR3 loop reads CASSFSGQGANTQYF. The CDR3 DNA reads TGTGCCAGCAGCTTTTCGGGACAGGGGGCAAATACGCAGTATTTT.